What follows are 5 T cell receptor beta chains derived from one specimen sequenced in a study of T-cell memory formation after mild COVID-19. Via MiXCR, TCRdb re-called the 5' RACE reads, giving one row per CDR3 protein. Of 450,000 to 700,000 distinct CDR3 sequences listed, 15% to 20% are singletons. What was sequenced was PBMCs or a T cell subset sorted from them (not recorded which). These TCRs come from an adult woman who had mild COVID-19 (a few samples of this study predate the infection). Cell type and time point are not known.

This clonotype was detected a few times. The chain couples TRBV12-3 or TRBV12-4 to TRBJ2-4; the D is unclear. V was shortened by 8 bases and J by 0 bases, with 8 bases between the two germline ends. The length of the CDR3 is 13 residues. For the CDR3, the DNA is TGTGCCAGCCGGAAAATAGCCAAAAACATTCAGTACTTC. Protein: CASRKIAKNIQYF.

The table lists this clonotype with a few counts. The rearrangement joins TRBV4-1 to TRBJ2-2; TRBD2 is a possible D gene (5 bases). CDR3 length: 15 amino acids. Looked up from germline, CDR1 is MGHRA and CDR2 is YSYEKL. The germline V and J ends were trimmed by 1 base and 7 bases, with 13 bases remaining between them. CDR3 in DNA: TGCGCCAGCAGCCAAGCTTTGGCCCGGGGCGGGGAGCTGTTTTTT. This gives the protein CASSQALARGGELFF.

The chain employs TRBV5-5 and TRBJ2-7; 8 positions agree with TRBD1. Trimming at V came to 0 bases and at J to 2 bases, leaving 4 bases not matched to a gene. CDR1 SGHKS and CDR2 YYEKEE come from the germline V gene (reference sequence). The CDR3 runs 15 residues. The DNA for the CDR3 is TGTGCCAGCAGCTTGGGGACAGGGATGGCCTACGAGCAGTACTTC. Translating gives CASSLGTGMAYEQYF.

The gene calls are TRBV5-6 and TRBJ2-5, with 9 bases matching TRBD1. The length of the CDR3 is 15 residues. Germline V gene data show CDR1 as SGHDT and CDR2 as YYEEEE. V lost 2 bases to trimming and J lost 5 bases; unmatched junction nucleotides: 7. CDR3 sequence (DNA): TGTGCCAGCAGCTTAAGAACAGGGGGCGCCGAGACCCAGTACTTC. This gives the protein CASSLRTGGAETQYF.

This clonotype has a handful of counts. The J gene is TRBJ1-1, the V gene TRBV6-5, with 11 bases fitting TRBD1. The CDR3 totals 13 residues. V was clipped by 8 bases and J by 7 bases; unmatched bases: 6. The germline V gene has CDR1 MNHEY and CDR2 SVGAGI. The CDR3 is CASVGGTGGEAFF. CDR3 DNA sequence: TGTGCCAGCGTCGGCGGGACAGGGGGTGAAGCTTTCTTT.